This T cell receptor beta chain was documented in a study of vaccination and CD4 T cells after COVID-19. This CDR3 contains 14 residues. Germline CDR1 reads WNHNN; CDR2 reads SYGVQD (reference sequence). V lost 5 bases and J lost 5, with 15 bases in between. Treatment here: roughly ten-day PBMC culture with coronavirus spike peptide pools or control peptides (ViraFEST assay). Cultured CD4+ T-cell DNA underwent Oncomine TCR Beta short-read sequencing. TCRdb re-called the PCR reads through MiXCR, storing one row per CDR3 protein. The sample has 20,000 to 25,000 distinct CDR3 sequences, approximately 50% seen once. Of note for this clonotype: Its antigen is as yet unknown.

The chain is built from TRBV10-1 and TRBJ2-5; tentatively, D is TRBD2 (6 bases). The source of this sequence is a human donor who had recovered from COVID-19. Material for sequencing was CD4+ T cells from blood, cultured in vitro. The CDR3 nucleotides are TGCGCCAGCAGTCGCGCCACGGAGGGGGAGACCCAGTACTTC. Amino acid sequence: CASSRATEGETQYF.